The clone carrying this T cell receptor (beta chain) has just one count. Antigen: not known. Sequenced by immunoSEQ multiplex PCR; TCRdb stores in-frame clones only, minus some. Altogether about 98,000 clones are present, roughly 90% being singletons, with the ten largest covering around 1.1%. There are 15 residues in the CDR3. The V and J ends lost 1 base and 5 bases, in that order; junction bases with no gene match: 7. CDR1 and CDR2 from the germline V gene are MGHRA and YSYEKL. These data originate in a study of siplizumab effects on memory and regulatory T cells. Points from the study as a whole: Significant reduction of alloreactive sequences traceable to unstimulated CD4+ memory cells was observed with siplizumab. Neither a naive nor a memory phenotype was assignable to roughly 80-95% of proliferating CD4+ or CD8+ clones. Siplizumab conditions gave an average of approximately 70% Treg-derived mappable alloreactive CD4+ clones, versus around 30% for controls. The study found naive T cells seemingly more diverse than memory cells and seemingly major alloresponse contributors.

This clonotype was obtained from a human donor in good health. The chain links TRBV4-1 to TRBJ2-7; 8 positions match TRBD1. Sequenced sample: CD4+ T cells sorted from blood. The CDR3 region is CASSQARTGSHEQYF. The CDR3 coding sequence is TGCGCCAGCAGCCAAGCCCGGACAGGGTCGCACGAGCAGTACTTC.